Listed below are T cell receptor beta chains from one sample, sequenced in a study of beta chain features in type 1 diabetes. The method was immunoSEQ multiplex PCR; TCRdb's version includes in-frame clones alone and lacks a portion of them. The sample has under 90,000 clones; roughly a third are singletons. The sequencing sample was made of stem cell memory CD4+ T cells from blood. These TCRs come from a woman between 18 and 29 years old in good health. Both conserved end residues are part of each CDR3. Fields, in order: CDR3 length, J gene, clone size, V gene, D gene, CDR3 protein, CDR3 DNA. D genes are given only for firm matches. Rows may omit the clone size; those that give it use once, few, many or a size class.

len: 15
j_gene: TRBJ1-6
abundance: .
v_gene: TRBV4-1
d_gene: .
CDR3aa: CASSQSDSANSPLHF
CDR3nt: TGCGCCAGCAGCCAATCTGACAGTGCCAATTCACCCCTCCACTTT

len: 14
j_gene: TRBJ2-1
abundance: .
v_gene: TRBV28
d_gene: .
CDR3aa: CASIVGSSYNEQFF
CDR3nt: TGTGCCAGCATTGTCGGGAGCTCCTACAATGAGCAGTTCTTC

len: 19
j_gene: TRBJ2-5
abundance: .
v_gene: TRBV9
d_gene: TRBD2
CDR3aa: CASSEGRRMASGSSETQYF
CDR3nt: TGTGCCAGCAGCGAGGGGAGGAGGATGGCTAGCGGGAGCTCGGAGACCCAGTACTTC

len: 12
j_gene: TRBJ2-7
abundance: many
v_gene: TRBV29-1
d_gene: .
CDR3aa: CSVGRSSYEQYF
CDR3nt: TGCAGCGTTGGGCGGTCCTCCTACGAGCAGTACTTC

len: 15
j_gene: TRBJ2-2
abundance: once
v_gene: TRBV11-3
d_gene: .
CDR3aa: CASSSQTVYTGELFF
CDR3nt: TGTGCCAGCAGCTCCCAGACAGTATACACCGGGGAGCTGTTTTTT

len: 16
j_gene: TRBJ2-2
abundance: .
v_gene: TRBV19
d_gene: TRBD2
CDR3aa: CASSLQGLAGTGELFF
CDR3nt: TGTGCCAGTAGCCTACAGGGACTAGCAGGGACCGGGGAGCTGTTTTTT

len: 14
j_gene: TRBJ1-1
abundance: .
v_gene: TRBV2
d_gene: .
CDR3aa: CASSAQGLNTEAFF
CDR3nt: TGTGCCAGCAGTGCACAGGGATTGAACACTGAAGCTTTCTTT

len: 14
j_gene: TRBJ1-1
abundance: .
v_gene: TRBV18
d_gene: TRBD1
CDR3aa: CASSLGQENTEAFF
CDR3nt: TGTGCCAGCTCACTCGGACAGGAGAACACTGAAGCTTTCTTT

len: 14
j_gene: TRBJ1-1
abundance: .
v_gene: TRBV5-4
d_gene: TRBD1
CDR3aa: CASSSTGANTEAFF
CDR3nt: TGTGCCAGCAGCTCGACAGGGGCGAACACTGAAGCTTTCTTT

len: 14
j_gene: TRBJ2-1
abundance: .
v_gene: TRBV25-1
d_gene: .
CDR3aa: CASSAVGPYNEQFF
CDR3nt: TGTGCCAGCAGCGCGGTGGGGCCCTACAATGAGCAGTTCTTC

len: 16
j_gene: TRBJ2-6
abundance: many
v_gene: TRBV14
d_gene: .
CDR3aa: CASSHLRDSGANVLTF
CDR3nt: TGTGCCAGCAGCCACCTTCGGGACTCTGGGGCCAACGTCCTGACTTTC

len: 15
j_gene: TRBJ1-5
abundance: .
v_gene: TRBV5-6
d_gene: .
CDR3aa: CASSFRQAPNQPQHF
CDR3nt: TGTGCCAGCAGCTTCCGACAGGCCCCCAATCAGCCCCAGCATTTT

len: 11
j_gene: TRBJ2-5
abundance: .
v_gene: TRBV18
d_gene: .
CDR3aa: CASQTGETQYF
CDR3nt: TGTGCCAGCCAGACGGGGGAGACCCAGTACTTC

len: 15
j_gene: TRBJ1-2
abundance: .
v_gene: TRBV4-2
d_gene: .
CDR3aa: CASSQDPAGEGGYTF
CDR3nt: TGTGCCAGCAGCCAAGATCCAGCAGGGGAGGGTGGCTACACCTTC

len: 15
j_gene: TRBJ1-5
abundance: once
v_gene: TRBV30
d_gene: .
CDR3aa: CAWSVRERGNQPQHF
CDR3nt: TGTGCCTGGAGTGTGAGGGAAAGGGGCAATCAGCCCCAGCATTTT

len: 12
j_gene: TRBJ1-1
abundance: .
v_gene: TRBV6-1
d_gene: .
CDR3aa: CASSEVARDSFF
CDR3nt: TGTGCCAGCAGTGAAGTCGCGAGGGACTCTTTCTTT

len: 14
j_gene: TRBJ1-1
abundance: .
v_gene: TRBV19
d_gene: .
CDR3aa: CASRTEQISTEAFF
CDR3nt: TGTGCCAGTAGAACGGAACAGATTAGCACTGAAGCTTTCTTT

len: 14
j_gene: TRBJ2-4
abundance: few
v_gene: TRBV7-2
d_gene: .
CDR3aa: CASEIGRGRGIQYF
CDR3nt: TGTGCCAGCGAAATTGGGAGGGGGAGAGGCATTCAGTACTTC

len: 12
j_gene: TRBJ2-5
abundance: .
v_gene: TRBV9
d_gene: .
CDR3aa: CASSVDLETQYF
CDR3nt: TGTGCCAGCAGCGTAGATCTGGAGACCCAGTACTTC

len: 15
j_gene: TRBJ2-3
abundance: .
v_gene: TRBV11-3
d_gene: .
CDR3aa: CASSLGRRSTDTQYF
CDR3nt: TGTGCCAGCAGCTTAGGGAGGAGGAGCACAGATACGCAGTATTTT

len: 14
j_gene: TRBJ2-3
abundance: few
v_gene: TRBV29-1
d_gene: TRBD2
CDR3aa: CSVRTSGRWNTQYF
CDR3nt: TGCAGCGTGAGGACTAGCGGGAGGTGGAATACGCAGTATTTT

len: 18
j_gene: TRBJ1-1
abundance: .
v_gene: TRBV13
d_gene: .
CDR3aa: CASSLRGRGIGRGTEAFF
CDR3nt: TGTGCCAGCAGCTTAAGGGGGAGGGGAATCGGACGAGGCACTGAAGCTTTCTTT

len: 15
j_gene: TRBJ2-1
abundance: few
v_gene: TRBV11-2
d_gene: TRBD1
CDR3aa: CASREDRGGWNEQFF
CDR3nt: TGTGCCAGCAGGGAGGACAGGGGAGGATGGAATGAGCAGTTCTTC

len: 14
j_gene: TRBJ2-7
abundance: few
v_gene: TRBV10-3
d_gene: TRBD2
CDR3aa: CAISGTSSSYEQYF
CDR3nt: TGTGCCATCAGTGGGACTAGCAGCTCCTACGAGCAGTACTTC

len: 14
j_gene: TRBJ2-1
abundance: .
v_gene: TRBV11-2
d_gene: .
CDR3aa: CASSLQGSSTEQFF
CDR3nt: TGTGCCAGCAGCTTACAGGGGAGTTCCACTGAGCAGTTCTTC

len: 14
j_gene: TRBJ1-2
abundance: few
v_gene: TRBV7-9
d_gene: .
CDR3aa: CASSFQGLGYGYTF
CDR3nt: TGTGCCAGCAGCTTTCAGGGGTTGGGCTATGGCTACACCTTC

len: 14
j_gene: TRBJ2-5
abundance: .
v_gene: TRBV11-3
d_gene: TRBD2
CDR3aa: CASRERESGETQYF
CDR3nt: TGTGCCAGCAGGGAGCGGGAGAGTGGCGAGACCCAGTACTTC

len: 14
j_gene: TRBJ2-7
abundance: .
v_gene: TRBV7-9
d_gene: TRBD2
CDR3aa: CASRPTAGGYEQYF
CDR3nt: TGTGCCAGCAGACCCACCGCGGGAGGCTACGAGCAGTACTTC

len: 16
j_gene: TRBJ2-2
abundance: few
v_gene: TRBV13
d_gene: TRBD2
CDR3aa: CASSWTSGGLSRELFF
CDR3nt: TGTGCCAGCAGCTGGACTAGCGGGGGTCTTTCCCGGGAGCTGTTTTTT

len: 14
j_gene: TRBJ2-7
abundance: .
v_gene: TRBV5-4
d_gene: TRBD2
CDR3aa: CASSRGLAGDEQYF
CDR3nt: TGTGCCAGCAGCCGGGGACTAGCGGGAGATGAGCAGTACTTC

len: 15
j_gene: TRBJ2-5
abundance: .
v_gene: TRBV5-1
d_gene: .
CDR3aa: CASFTRPQLPETQYF
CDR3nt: TGCGCCAGCTTTACTAGGCCCCAACTACCAGAGACCCAGTACTTC

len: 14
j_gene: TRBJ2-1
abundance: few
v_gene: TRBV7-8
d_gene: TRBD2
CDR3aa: CASSSLAGVGEQFF
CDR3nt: TGTGCCAGCAGCTCCCTGGCGGGAGTTGGAGAGCAGTTCTTC

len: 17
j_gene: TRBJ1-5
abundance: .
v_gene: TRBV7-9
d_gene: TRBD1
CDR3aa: CASSLTTTGGYNQPQHF
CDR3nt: TGTGCCAGCAGCTTAACAACGACAGGGGGCTACAATCAGCCCCAGCATTTT

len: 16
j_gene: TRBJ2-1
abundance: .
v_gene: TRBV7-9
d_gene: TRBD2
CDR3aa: CASSLGGGRAGDEQFF
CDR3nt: TGTGCCAGCAGCTTAGGTGGCGGGAGGGCCGGAGATGAGCAGTTCTTC

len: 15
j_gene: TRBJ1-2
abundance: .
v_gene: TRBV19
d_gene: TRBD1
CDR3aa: CASSLGQGIPYGYTF
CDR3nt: TGTGCCAGTAGTCTCGGACAGGGAATCCCCTATGGCTACACCTTC

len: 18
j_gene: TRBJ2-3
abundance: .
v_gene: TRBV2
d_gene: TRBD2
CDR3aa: CASSERLAGDFSTDTQYF
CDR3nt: TGTGCCAGCAGTGAACGACTAGCGGGAGACTTTAGCACAGATACGCAGTATTTT

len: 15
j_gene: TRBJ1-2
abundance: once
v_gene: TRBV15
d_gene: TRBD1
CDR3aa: CATSRDLTGGHGYTF
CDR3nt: TGTGCCACCAGCAGAGATCTCACAGGGGGCCATGGCTACACCTTC

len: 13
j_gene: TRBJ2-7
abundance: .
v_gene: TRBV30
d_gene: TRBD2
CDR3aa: CAWRLAGGSEQYF
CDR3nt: TGTGCCTGGCGCCTAGCGGGAGGCAGCGAGCAGTACTTC

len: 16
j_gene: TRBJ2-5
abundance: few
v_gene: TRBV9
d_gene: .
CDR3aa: CASSVSQGPPWETQYF
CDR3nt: TGTGCCAGCAGCGTAAGTCAGGGCCCCCCGTGGGAGACCCAGTACTTC

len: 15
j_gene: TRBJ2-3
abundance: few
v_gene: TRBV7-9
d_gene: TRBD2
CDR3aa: CASSRAGGRTDTQYF
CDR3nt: TGTGCCAGCAGCCGAGCGGGGGGCCGCACAGATACGCAGTATTTT

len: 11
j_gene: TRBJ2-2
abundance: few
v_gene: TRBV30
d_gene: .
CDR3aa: CAWVAGGELFF
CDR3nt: TGTGCCTGGGTCGCGGGGGGGGAGCTGTTTTTT

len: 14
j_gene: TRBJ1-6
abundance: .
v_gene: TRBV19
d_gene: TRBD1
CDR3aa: CASSRTGVGSPLHF
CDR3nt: TGTGCCAGTAGTAGGACAGGCGTGGGTTCACCCCTCCACTTT

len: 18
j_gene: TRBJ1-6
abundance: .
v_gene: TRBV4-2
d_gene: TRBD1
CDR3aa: CASSQYQYGQGGRSPLHF
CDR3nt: TGTGCCAGCAGCCAATACCAATACGGACAGGGAGGACGATCACCCCTCCACTTT

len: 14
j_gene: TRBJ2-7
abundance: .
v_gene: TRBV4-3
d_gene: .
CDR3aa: CASSQEVATYEQYF
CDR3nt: TGCGCCAGCAGCCAAGAGGTCGCTACCTACGAGCAGTACTTC

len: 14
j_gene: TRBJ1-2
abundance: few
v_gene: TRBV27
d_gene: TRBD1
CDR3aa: CASSRKGQGDGYTF
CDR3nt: TGTGCCAGTTCGAGGAAGGGACAGGGGGATGGCTACACCTTC

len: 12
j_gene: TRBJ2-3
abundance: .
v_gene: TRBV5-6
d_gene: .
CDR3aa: CASSFSPDTQYF
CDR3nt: TGTGCCAGCAGCTTTAGCCCAGATACGCAGTATTTT

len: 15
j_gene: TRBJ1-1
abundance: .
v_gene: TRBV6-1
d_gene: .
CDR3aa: CASRQGGGPNTEAFF
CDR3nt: TGTGCCAGCAGGCAAGGGGGGGGGCCGAACACTGAAGCTTTCTTT

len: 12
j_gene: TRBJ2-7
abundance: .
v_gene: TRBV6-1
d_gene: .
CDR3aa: CASSPTGSEQYF
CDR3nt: TGTGCCAGCAGCCCAACAGGGTCCGAGCAGTACTTC

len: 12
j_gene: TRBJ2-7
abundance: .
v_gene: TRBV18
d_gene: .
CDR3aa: CASSPDRREQYF
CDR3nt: TGTGCCAGCTCGCCTGACCGGCGGGAGCAGTACTTC

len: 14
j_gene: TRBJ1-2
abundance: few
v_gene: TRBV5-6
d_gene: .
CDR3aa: CASHERSSAAGYTF
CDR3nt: TGTGCCAGTCATGAAAGGTCCTCGGCGGCTGGCTACACCTTC

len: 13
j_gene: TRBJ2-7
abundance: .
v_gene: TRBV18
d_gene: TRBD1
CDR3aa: CASSPPGTEKQYF
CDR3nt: TGTGCCAGCTCACCACCCGGGACAGAAAAGCAGTACTTC